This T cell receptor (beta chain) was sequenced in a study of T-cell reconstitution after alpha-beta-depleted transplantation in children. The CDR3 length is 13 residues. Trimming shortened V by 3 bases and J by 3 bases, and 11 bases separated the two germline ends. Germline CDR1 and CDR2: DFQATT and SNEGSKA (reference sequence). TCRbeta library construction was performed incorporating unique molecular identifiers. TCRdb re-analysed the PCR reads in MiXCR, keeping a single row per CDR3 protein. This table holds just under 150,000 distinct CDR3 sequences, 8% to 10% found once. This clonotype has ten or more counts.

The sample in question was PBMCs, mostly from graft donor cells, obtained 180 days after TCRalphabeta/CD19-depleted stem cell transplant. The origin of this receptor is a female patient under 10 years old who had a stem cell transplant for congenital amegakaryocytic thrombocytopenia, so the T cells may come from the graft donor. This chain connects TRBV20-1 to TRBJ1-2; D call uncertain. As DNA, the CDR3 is TGCAGTGCTAGTCCGGGTTCCCACTATGGCTACACCTTC. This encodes CSASPGSHYGYTF.